The 18 T cell receptor beta chains presented below share a single source sample, sequenced in a study of T-cell reconstitution after alpha-beta-depleted transplantation in children. As it was prepared, the TCRbeta library received unique molecular identifiers. TCRdb redid the calling of the PCR reads with MiXCR, one entry per CDR3 protein. This sample has 500,000 or so distinct CDR3 sequences, with approximately 29% found just once. The sample in question was PBMCs from the stem cell graft donor, obtained from the stem cell graft. The origin of the receptors is a human donor who donated a stem cell graft to a child with aplastic anemia.

This chain links TRBV7-7 with TRBJ2-7; possibly TRBD2 for D (5 bases). The CDR3 totals 15 residues. With 11 bases removed from V and 0 bases from J, the gap between germline ends came to 20 bases. Germline-derived CDR1 and CDR2 are SSHAT and FNYEAQ (reference sequence). This chain's CDR3 is CAQQLAGHSSYEQYF. As DNA, the CDR3 is TGTGCCCAGCAGCTAGCTGGTCACTCCTCCTACGAGCAGTACTTC.

The CDR3 loop reads CASSQGLGNEKLFF. The CDR3 coding sequence is TGTGCCAGCTCACAGGGGCTCGGTAATGAAAAACTGTTTTTT. This chain links TRBV18 with TRBJ1-4; TRBD1 might be the D (5 bases). CDR1 is KGHSH and CDR2 is LQKENI in the germline V gene. The CDR3 covers 14 residues. Trimming took off 4 bases at V and 4 bases at J, with 10 bases between the two ends.

This clonotype has just a few counts. J is TRBJ2-7 and V is TRBV6-2 or TRBV6-3; D not certain. The germline CDR1 and CDR2 sequences are MNHEY and SVGEGT. This CDR3 spans 15 amino acids. The ends were cut back, 2 bases at V and 2 bases at J, with 13 bases in the middle. CDR3 protein: CASSYSYQSTYEQYV. The CDR3 DNA reads as TGTGCCAGCAGTTACAGCTACCAATCGACCTACGAGCAGTACGTC.

This clonotype was seen a single time. This chain joins TRBV12-3 or TRBV12-4 and TRBJ2-3; D may correspond to TRBD1 or TRBD2 (5 bases each). This CDR3 comprises 16 residues. V gave up 1 base and J gave up 0 bases, with 11 bases separating them. CDR3 bases: TGTGCCAGCAGTTTAGGGGGGAGTGCCAGCACAGATACGCAGTATTTT. Translated: CASSLGGSASTDTQYF.

This clonotype showed up just a few times. The chain joins TRBV29-1 to TRBJ2-2; 13 bases are a match to TRBD2. CDR3 size: 15 residues. Germline V gene lookup returns CDR1 SQVTM and CDR2 ANQGSEA. V lost 4 bases, J lost 4 bases, and 3 bases stayed unmatched. The CDR3 sequence is CSVGRLAGGTGELFF. DNA of the CDR3: TGCAGCGTTGGTAGACTAGCGGGAGGCACCGGGGAGCTGTTTTTT.

This clonotype turned up a few times. V gene TRBV21-1 combines with J gene TRBJ2-7; the table gives TRBD1 as D, unverified against the DNA. TRBV21-1 has pseudogene status. The CDR3 runs 17 residues. Here the CDR3 reads CASSPRETGTLSYEQYF. CDR3 DNA sequence: TGTGCCAGCAGCCCACGGGAGACAGGGACCCTTTCCTACGAGCAGTACTTC.

This chain links TRBV20-1 with TRBJ1-5; TRBD1 matches 10 bases. CDR1 DFQATT and CDR2 SNEGSKA come from the germline V gene (reference sequence). With V trimmed by 3 bases and J by 7 bases, 9 bases remained unmatched. The CDR3 length is 15 residues. CDR3 coding DNA: TGCAGTGCTAGCGATGACAGGGGGCGCGGGCAGCCCCAGCATTTT. Encoded protein: CSASDDRGRGQPQHF.

The chain has TRBV28 and TRBJ2-5, with D perhaps being TRBD1 or TRBD2 (6 bases each). Germline values: CDR1 MDHEN, CDR2 SYDVKM. Trimming removed 4 bases from V and 2 bases from J, with 14 bases in between. The CDR3 runs to 15 residues. CDR3 DNA sequence: TGTGCCAGCAGTTACTTCCGAGGGGGGCAAGAGACCCAGTACTTC. Translating gives CASSYFRGGQETQYF. The full variable domain, rest sourced from reference TRBV28 and TRBJ2-5, is DVKVTQSSRYLVKRTGEKVFLECVQDMDHENMFWYRQDPGLGLRLIYFSYDVKMKEKGDIPEGYSVSREKKERFSLILESASTNQTSMYLCASSYFRGGQETQYFGPGTRLLVL.

The sample holds many counts of this clonotype. The CDR3 bases are TGTGCCAGCAGTTTACCGGGAGCATACAATGAGCAGTTCTTC. Encoded protein: CASSLPGAYNEQFF. V and J are TRBV12-3 or TRBV12-4 and TRBJ2-1; D possibly corresponds to TRBD2 (6 bases). There are 14 residues in the CDR3. V was trimmed by 2 bases and J by 4 bases, leaving 9 bases between them.

The V gene is TRBV21-1, the J gene TRBJ1-1. TRBV21-1 is marked as a pseudogene. There are 19 residues in the CDR3. CDR3 in amino acids: CASSKPESAEVGLHTEAFF. In DNA, the CDR3 is TGTGCCAGCAGCAAACCCGAGTCGGCAGAGGTAGGCCTACACACTGAAGCTTTCTTT.

V gene TRBV5-1 combines with J gene TRBJ2-7; the D is unclear. Germline values: CDR1 SGHRS, CDR2 YFSETQ. CDR3 size: 14 residues. The germline V and J ends were trimmed by 5 bases and 2 bases, with 14 bases remaining between them. CDR3 protein: CASRETAATYEQYF. The DNA for the CDR3 is TGCGCCAGCAGGGAGACTGCAGCGACCTACGAGCAGTACTTC.

This clonotype was seen a handful of times. V is TRBV11-3 and J is TRBJ2-1; perhaps TRBD1 as D (5 bases). The germline V gene encodes CDR1 SGHNT and CDR2 YENEEA. The CDR3 has 14 residues. V lost 2 bases and J 5 bases, leaving 10 bases between the germline ends. The DNA of the CDR3 is TGTGCCAGCAGCTTATGGGGCCCTAACAATGAGCAGTTCTTC. Translated, it gives CASSLWGPNNEQFF.

The gene calls are TRBV29-1 and TRBJ1-2, with TRBD1 identical over 7 bases. Germline trimming cut 6 bases from V and 2 bases from J; bases unmatched to any gene: 6. CDR3 length: 13 residues. Germline V gives CDR1 SQVTM, CDR2 ANQGSEA. CDR3 DNA sequence: TGCAGCGTGAGAGCAGGGGGAAACTATGGCTACACCTTC. Residues: CSVRAGGNYGYTF.

This chain uses TRBV29-1 with TRBJ2-7; 9 nucleotides agree with TRBD1. The CDR3 covers 15 residues. The V gene end was trimmed by 0 bases and the J gene end by 4 bases; junction bases not matched to a gene: 7. Germline lookup yields CDR1 SQVTM and CDR2 ANQGSEA. In nucleotides, the CDR3 is TGCAGCGTTGAAGATCGGAGGGGACAGGGTTACGAGCAGTACTTC. The encoded protein is CSVEDRRGQGYEQYF.

As for this clonotype: The junction departs from the called germline gene at one end, perhaps through a read error. The chain recombines TRBV20-1 with TRBJ1-3, with TRBD1 as a possible D gene (5 bases). This CDR3 has 17 amino acids. The germline V gene has CDR1 DFQATT and CDR2 SNEGSKA (reference sequence). The CDR3 loop is CCARGPARGDAGNTIYF. The CDR3, as DNA: TGCTGTGCTAGAGGGCCGGCACGGGGGGACGCAGGAAACACCATATATTTT.

V is TRBV7-2 and J is TRBJ2-1; 14 bases are a match to TRBD2. The CDR3 runs 16 residues. Trimming took 1 base from V and 10 from J; bases not matched to a gene: 6. Per germline, CDR1 SGHTA and CDR2 FQGNSA. As DNA, the CDR3 is TGTGCCAGCAGCTTAGTAAGACTAGCGGGAGGGCCGGAGCAGTTCTTC. It codes for CASSLVRLAGGPEQFF.

This clonotype was observed a few times. The chain employs TRBV4-3 and TRBJ2-3; 10 bases align to TRBD2. The germline V gene has CDR1 LGHNA and CDR2 YSLEER. J gave up 0 bases and V 2 bases, and 8 bases lay outside the gene matches. CDR3 length: 18 amino acids. The CDR3 protein is CASSQQAGGTISTDTQYF. The DNA for the CDR3 is TGCGCCAGCAGCCAACAAGCGGGAGGGACCATAAGCACAGATACGCAGTATTTT.

This clonotype was picked up a small number of times. The V and J genes are TRBV12-3 or TRBV12-4 and TRBJ2-7; D gene uncertain. Trimming left V 4 bases short and J 3 bases short, with 4 bases between. The CDR3 totals 11 residues. The CDR3 DNA sequence: TGTGCCAGCAGTTCTATCTACGAGCAGTACTTC. Translated, it gives CASSSIYEQYF.